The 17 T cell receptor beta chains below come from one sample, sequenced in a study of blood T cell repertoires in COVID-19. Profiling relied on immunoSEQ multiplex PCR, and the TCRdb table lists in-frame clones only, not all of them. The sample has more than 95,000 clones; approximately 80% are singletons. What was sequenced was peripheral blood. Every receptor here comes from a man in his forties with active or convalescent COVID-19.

In nucleotides, the CDR3 is TGTGCCTGGGGAGGGGACTTAGGTCCTGAAGCTTTCTTT. Its protein is CAWGGDLGPEAFF. The chain recombines TRBV30 with TRBJ1-1, with D perhaps matching TRBD1 (5 bases). The CDR3 is 13 residues long. Per germline, CDR1 GTSNPN and CDR2 SVGIG (reference sequence). The V end lost 5 bases, the J end lost 6 bases, and 16 bases lay between the germline ends.

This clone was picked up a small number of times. CDR3 loop: CSAREAGTQYF. As DNA, the CDR3 is TGCAGTGCTAGAGAGGCGGGGACCCAGTACTTC. This chain joins TRBV20-1 and TRBJ2-5; D may be TRBD2 (5 bases). The germline CDR1 and CDR2 sequences are DFQATT and SNEGSKA (reference sequence). Trimming took off 0 bases at V and 7 bases at J, with 6 bases between the two ends. This CDR3 spans 11 amino acids.

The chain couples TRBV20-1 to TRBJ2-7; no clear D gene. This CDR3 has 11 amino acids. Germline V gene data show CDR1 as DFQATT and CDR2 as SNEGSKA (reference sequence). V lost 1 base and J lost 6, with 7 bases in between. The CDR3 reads CSARGASEQYF. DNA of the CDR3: TGCAGTGCTAGAGGGGCGAGCGAGCAGTACTTC.

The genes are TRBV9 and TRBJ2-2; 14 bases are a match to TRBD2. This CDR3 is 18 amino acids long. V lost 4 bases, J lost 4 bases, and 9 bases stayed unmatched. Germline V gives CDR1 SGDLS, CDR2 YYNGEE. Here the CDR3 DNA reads TGTGCCAGCAGCCCCAGACTAGCGGGAGGGCCGGGCACCGGGGAGCTGTTTTTT. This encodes CASSPRLAGGPGTGELFF.

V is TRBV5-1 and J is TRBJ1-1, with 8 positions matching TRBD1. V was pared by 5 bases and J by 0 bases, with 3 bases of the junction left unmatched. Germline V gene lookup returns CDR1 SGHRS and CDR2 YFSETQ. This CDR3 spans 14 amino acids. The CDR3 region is CASRGQALNTEAFF. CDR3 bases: TGCGCCAGCAGGGGACAGGCCCTGAACACTGAAGCTTTCTTT.

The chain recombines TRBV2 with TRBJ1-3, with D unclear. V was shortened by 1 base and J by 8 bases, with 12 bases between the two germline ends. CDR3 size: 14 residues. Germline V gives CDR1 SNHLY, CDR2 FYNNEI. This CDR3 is CASSEGVIGDTIYF. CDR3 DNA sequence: TGTGCCAGCAGTGAAGGGGTTATCGGGGACACCATATATTTT.

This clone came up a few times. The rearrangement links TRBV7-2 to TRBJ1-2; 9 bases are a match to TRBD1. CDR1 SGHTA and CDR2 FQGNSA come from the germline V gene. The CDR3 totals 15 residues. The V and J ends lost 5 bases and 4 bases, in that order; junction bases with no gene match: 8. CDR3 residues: CASSEQGASSYGYTF. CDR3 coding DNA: TGTGCCAGCAGCGAACAGGGGGCTTCTAGCTATGGCTACACCTTC.

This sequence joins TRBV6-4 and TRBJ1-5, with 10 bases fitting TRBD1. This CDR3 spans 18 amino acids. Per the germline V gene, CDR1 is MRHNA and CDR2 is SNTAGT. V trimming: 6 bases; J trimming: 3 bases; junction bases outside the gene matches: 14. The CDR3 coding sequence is TGTGCCAGCAGATCCGGGACAGGGGCTCCCTTTTACAATCAGCCCCAGCATTTT. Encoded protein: CASRSGTGAPFYNQPQHF.

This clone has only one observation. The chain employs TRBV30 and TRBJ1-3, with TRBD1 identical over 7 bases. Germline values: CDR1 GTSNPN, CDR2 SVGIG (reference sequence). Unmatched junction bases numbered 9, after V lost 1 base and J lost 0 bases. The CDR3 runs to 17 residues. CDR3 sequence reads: CAWSGTGLSLSGNTIYF. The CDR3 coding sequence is TGTGCCTGGAGTGGGACAGGTCTGTCCCTCTCTGGAAACACCATATATTTT.

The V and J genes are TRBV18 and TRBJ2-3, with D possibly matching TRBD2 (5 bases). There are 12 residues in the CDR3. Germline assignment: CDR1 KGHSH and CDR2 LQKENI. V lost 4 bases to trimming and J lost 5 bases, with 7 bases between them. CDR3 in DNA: TGTGCCAGCTCACTCGGGGAAGATACGCAGTATTTT. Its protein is CASSLGEDTQYF.

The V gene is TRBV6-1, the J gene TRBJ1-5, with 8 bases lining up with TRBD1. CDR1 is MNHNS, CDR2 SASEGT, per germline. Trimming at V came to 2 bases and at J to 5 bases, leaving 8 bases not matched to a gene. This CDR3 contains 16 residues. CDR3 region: CASSEYWDRLYQPQHF. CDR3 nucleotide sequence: TGTGCCAGCAGTGAATACTGGGACAGGTTGTATCAGCCCCAGCATTTT.

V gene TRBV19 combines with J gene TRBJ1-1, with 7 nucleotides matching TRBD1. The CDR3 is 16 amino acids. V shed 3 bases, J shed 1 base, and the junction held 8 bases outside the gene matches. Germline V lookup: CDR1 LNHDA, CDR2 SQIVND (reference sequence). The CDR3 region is CASSMQGVGANTEAFF. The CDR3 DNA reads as TGTGCCAGTAGTATGCAGGGGGTGGGCGCGAACACTGAAGCTTTCTTT.

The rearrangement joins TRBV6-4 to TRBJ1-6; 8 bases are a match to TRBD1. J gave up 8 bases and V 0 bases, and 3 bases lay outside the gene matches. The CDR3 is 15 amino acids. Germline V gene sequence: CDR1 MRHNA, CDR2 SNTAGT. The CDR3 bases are TGTGCCAGCAGTGACTCGGCAGGGGGCCATTCACCCCTCCACTTT. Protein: CASSDSAGGHSPLHF.

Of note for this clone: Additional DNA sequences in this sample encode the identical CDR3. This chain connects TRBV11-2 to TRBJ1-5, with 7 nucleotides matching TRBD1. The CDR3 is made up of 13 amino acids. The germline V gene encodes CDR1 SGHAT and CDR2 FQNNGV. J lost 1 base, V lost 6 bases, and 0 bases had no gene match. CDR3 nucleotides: TGTGCCAGCAGGGGACAGAGCAATCAGCCCCAGCATTTT. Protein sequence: CASRGQSNQPQHF.

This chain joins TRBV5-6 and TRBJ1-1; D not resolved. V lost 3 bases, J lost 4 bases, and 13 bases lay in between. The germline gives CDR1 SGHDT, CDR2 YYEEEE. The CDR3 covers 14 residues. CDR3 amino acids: CASSWREEGTEAFF. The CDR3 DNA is TGTGCCAGCAGCTGGAGGGAGGAGGGCACTGAAGCTTTCTTT. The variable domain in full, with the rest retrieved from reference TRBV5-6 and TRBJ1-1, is DAGVTQSPTHLIKTRGQQVTLRCSPKSGHDTVSWYQQALGQGPQFIFQYYEEEERQRGNFPDRFSGHQFPNYSSELNVNALLLGDSALYLCASSWREEGTEAFFGQGTRLTVV.

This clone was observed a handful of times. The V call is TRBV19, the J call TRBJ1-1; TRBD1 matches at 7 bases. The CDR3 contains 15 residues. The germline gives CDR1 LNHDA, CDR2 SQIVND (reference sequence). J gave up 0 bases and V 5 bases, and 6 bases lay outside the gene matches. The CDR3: CASSPRQGMNTEAFF. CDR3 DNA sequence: TGTGCCAGTAGTCCCAGACAGGGCATGAACACTGAAGCTTTCTTT.

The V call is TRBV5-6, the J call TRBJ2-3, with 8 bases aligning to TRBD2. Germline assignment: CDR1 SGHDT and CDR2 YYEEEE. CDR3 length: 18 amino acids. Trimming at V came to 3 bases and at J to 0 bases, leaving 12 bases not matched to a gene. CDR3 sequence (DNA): TGTGCCAGCAGCTACCTCACAACTTCTAGCGGGAGCACAGATACGCAGTATTTT. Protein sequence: CASSYLTTSSGSTDTQYF.